The clone carrying this TCR beta chain occurred a few times. Its antigen is not known. Sorting based on CD45RO/CCR7/CD25/CD127/CD95/CD27 separated CD4+ naive, central memory, regulatory and stem cell-like memory cells. These data belong to a study of beta chain features in type 1 diabetes. Study-level findings and limits: Shorter templates might be favored by PCR, equally in patients and controls. Moderately but significantly shorter TCRB CDR3s were found in Type 1 diabetes patients in all four CD4+ subsets. Cells that show high TCR expression could be over-represented by cDNA sequencing.

All of the isolated RNA was reverse transcribed, so expressed TCRB transcripts were sequenced. TCRdb's copy holds only in-frame clones and misses some; the assay was immunoSEQ multiplex PCR. The sample yields 300,000 to 350,000 clones, 9.3% seen once. The CDR3 length is 15 residues. Germline CDR1 is SGHVS and CDR2 is FQNEAQ. The ends lost 6 bases at V and 6 bases at J; junction bases unmatched: 10. Sequenced sample: central memory CD4+ T cells from blood. The sequence was collected from a man aged 25-45 years with type 1 diabetes. This sequence joins TRBV7-8 and TRBJ2-4; 8 bases line up with TRBD2. In DNA form, the CDR3 reads TGTGCCAGCAGTTGGCGGGGGGACCCTGGAAACATTCAGTACTTC. Protein: CASSWRGDPGNIQYF.